Following are 15 T cell receptor beta chains from one sample sequenced in a study of T cell clonality in common variable immunodeficiency. Study-wide results and limits: Reportedly, TCR beta sequences from common variable immunodeficiency showed fewer deletions and N-nucleotide insertions.

Sequencing used immunoSEQ multiplex PCR; TCRdb keeps in-frame clones, though not all of them. The sample holds approximately 28,000 clones, and no clone turns up only once. No antigen is known for these receptors. The source material was peripheral blood mononuclear cells. The receptors shown here come from a human donor with common variable immunodeficiency.

The table lists this clone with many counts. A junction boundary mismatches the germline segment, possibly from a read error. The CDR3 end lies 3 residues beyond the end of the read and is filled in from the germline J gene. This chain uses TRBV6-1 with TRBJ2-7; 12 nucleotides match TRBD2. Germline CDR1 and CDR2: MNHNS and SASEGT. There are 16 residues in the CDR3. The CDR3 spells CASREGLAGRSYEQYF. The DNA read from the CDR3 is TGTGCCAGCAGGGAAGGACTAGCGGGACGCTCCTACGAG.

For this clone: The read terminates 3 residues before the CDR3 end, so the remaining end is supplied by the germline J gene. This chain links TRBV2 with TRBJ2-4; the D gene is possibly TRBD1 (6 bases). CDR1 and CDR2 from the germline V gene are SNHLY and FYNNEI. V lost 0 bases and J lost 5, with 11 bases in between. This CDR3 has 15 amino acids. The CDR3 is CASSEASGGQNIQYF. The sequenced part of the CDR3 DNA is TGTGCCAGCAGTGAAGCTAGTGGGGGCCAAAACATT. Using reference TRBV2 and TRBJ2-4 for the parts outside the CDR3, the full variable domain is EPEVTQTPSHQVTQMGQEVILRCVPISNHLYFYWYRQILGQKVEFLVSFYNNEISEKSEIFDDQFSVERPDGSNFTLKIRSTKLEDSAMYFCASSEASGGQNIQYFGAGTRLSVL.

This clone was seen repeatedly, ten times or more. The read terminates 3 residues before the CDR3 end, so the remaining end is supplied by the germline J gene. The V gene is TRBV29-1, the J gene TRBJ2-4, with D unresolved. CDR3 size: 12 residues. V was trimmed by 3 bases and J by 7 bases, leaving 10 bases between them. CDR1 and CDR2 from the germline V gene are SQVTM and ANQGSEA. The sequenced CDR3 bases are TGCAGCGTTGAGAAGGCATCGAACATT. Translation gives CSVEKASNI. The CDR3 in its entirety is CSVEKASNIQYF.

Details on this clone: The read is 3 residues too short to cover the CDR3 end, so that end is filled in from the germline J gene. This chain joins TRBV19 and TRBJ2-5; 12 bases match TRBD2. Germline assignment: CDR1 LNHDA and CDR2 SQIVND (reference sequence). The CDR3 contains 15 residues. The J segment lost 4 bases and the V segment lost 1 base, leaving 1 base of the junction unmatched. The CDR3: CASSIGGLAGETQYF. The CDR3 bases that were read are TGTGCCAGTAGTATAGGGGGACTAGCGGGAGAGACC.

This clone was found many times. The sequenced fragment ends 3 residues before the CDR3 boundary, so the rest is inferred from the germline J gene. The chain combines TRBV19 with TRBJ1-6; D is ambiguous. Germline CDR1 LNHDA, CDR2 SQIVND (reference sequence). This CDR3 has 14 residues. Trimming shortened V by 6 bases and J by 5 bases, and 11 bases separated the two germline ends. The CDR3 bases that were read are TGTGCCAGTAGCGAAACCGGGGATAATTCACCC. It translates to CASSETGDNSP. The complete CDR3 protein is CASSETGDNSPLHF. Combining the CDR3 with reference TRBV19 and TRBJ1-6 gives the whole variable domain DGGITQSPKYLFRKEGQNVTLSCEQNLNHDAMYWYRQDPGQGLRLIYYSQIVNDFQKGDIAEGYSVSREKKESFPLTVTSAQKNPTAFYLCASSETGDNSPLHFGNGTRLTVT.

This clone was seen only a few times. The read comes to an end 3 residues before the CDR3 does, leaving the germline J gene to fill in the end. The chain recombines TRBV20-1 with TRBJ2-7; a weak D match, TRBD2 (6 bases). This CDR3 is 14 amino acids long. Germline loops: CDR1 DFQATT, CDR2 SNEGSKA (reference sequence). The V and J ends lost 6 bases and 3 bases respectively, with 18 bases between them. The DNA read from the CDR3 is TGCAGTGCCCGAGGGGCGGGGTTGGTCTACGAG. Residues: CSARGAGLVYE. The CDR3 in its entirety is CSARGAGLVYEQYF.

This clone was counted only a few times. The DNA ends 3 residues before the CDR3 does, and the rest of the CDR3 is filled in from the germline J gene. This chain connects TRBV5-1 to TRBJ2-3, with TRBD2 matching over 16 bases. The germline V gene has CDR1 SGHRS and CDR2 YFSETQ. The CDR3 covers 18 residues. V lost 3 bases to trimming and J lost 3 bases; unmatched junction nucleotides: 7. CDR3 sequence reads: CASSYGTSGRARTDTQYF. The DNA read from the CDR3 is TGCGCCAGCAGCTACGGGACTAGCGGGAGGGCTCGAACAGATACG.

About this clone itself: Coverage ceases 3 residues before the CDR3 finishes, and the germline J gene fills in the end. The chain has TRBV20-1 and TRBJ2-7, with 14 bases that match TRBD2. The CDR3 covers 17 residues. CDR1 is DFQATT, CDR2 SNEGSKA, per germline (reference sequence). Trimming removed 4 bases from V and 0 bases from J; junction bases left unmatched: 8. The CDR3 is CSATGTSGSGLSYEQYF. The sequenced part of the CDR3 DNA is TGCAGTGCTACCGGGACTAGCGGGAGCGGCCTCTCCTACGAG.

The table lists this clone with many counts. Coverage ceases 3 residues before the CDR3 finishes, and the germline J gene fills in the end. This chain joins TRBV5-6 and TRBJ2-7; D is possibly TRBD1 (5 bases). Per the germline V gene, CDR1 is SGHDT and CDR2 is YYEEEE. Trimming took 0 bases from V and 5 from J, leaving 12 bases between them. The CDR3 spans 14 residues. CDR3 sequence reads: CASSLGQGIHEQYF. The sequenced CDR3 bases are TGTGCCAGCAGCTTGGGGCAGGGTATCCACGAG.

This clone was recorded a few times. The sequence runs out 3 residues before the end of the CDR3; the remainder is reconstructed from the germline J gene. This chain links TRBV6-1 with TRBJ2-3; D ambiguous. The CDR3 runs 14 residues. The V end lost 2 bases, the J end lost 2 bases, and 8 bases lay between the germline ends. The germline V gene encodes CDR1 MNHNS and CDR2 SASEGT. CDR3 bases read: TGTGCCAGCAGTGAAATAGCCCTCACAGATACG. It codes for CASSEIALTDT. The full CDR3 protein reads CASSEIALTDTQYF.

Many counts were recorded for this clone. The read falls 3 residues short of the CDR3 end, and the missing part is taken from the germline J gene. The chain employs TRBV18 and TRBJ2-7; 9 positions match TRBD2. This CDR3 has 14 amino acids. J gave up 5 bases and V 2 bases, and 4 bases lay outside the gene matches. The germline CDR1 and CDR2 sequences are KGHSH and LQKENI. The CDR3: CASSPVLAGDEQYF. The sequenced CDR3 bases are TGTGCCAGCTCACCAGTGTTAGCGGGAGACGAG.

This clone was seen a handful of times. The sequence runs out 3 residues before the end of the CDR3; the remainder is reconstructed from the germline J gene. The chain uses TRBV6-2 or TRBV6-3 and TRBJ2-1; TRBD2 aligns across 10 bases. The CDR3 runs to 15 residues. The junction had 8 bases not matched to a gene; V was cut back by 8 bases and J by 4 bases. Germline V gene lookup returns CDR1 MNHEY and CDR2 SVGEGT. The sequenced CDR3 bases are TGTGCCAGCCGCATAGCGGGAGGAAATTACAATGAG. The encoded protein is CASRIAGGNYNE. The whole CDR3 sequence is CASRIAGGNYNEQFF.

This clone has only a few counts. CDR3 DNA (partial): TGTGCCAGCAGTGAAGGGGGCACCCCGAACACTGAA. Translation gives CASSEGGTPNTE. The whole CDR3 reads CASSEGGTPNTEAFF. The chain carries TRBV6-1 and TRBJ1-1; TRBD1 might be the D (5 bases). The CDR3 end lies 3 residues beyond the end of the read and is filled in from the germline J gene. The CDR3 spans 15 residues. Germline CDR1 MNHNS, CDR2 SASEGT. V was pared by 1 base and J by 1 base, with 10 bases between.

This clone was counted ten times or more. The DNA ends 3 residues before the CDR3 does, and the rest of the CDR3 is filled in from the germline J gene. Different DNA sequences within this sample yield the same CDR3. The rearrangement uses TRBV19 and TRBJ1-4; TRBD1 aligns across 8 bases. Germline V gene lookup returns CDR1 LNHDA and CDR2 SQIVND (reference sequence). The ends lost 6 bases at V and 7 bases at J; junction bases unmatched: 10. The CDR3 contains 15 residues. CDR3 DNA, as far as it was read: TGTGCCAGTAGCTCCACAGGGGGAGGTGTTGAAAAA. Translation: CASSSTGGGVEK. The whole CDR3 protein reads CASSSTGGGVEKLFF.

At least ten counts were recorded for this clone. CDR3 loop: CSVGTGSSYEQYF. Partial CDR3 DNA: TGCAGCGTTGGGACAGGGAGTTCCTACGAG. This chain links TRBV29-1 with TRBJ2-7, with 8 bases aligning to TRBD1. The read is 3 residues too short to cover the CDR3 end, so that end is filled in from the germline J gene. The V gene's germline CDR1 is SQVTM and CDR2 ANQGSEA. V shed 4 bases, J shed 1 base, and the junction held 3 bases outside the gene matches. The CDR3 covers 13 residues.